These T cell receptor beta chains were read from a single sample in a study of T cell responses to AZD1222 COVID-19 vaccine. Method: immunoSEQ multiplex PCR; TCRdb's copy keeps in-frame clones and lacks some. The sample yields around 110,000 clones, around 91% seen once. The sample here was peripheral blood, taken on day 0 of AZD1222 vaccination. All receptors derive from an adult in good health. Each CDR3 is given with its conserved first and last residue. D genes are given only for firm matches. The size entry is marked missing in some rows and otherwise reads once, few, many or a size class.

CDR3 DNA: TGTGCCAGCAGCCCCGAAGGACTTTCCCAGCCGTATTTT
CDR3 protein: CASSPEGLSQPYF
CDR3 length: 13
D gene: NA
clone size: NA
J gene: TRBJ2-3
V gene: TRBV5-4

CDR3 DNA: TGTGCCAGCAGCTTTGAAGCGGGGGTGAACACCGGGGAGCTGTTTTTT
CDR3 protein: CASSFEAGVNTGELFF
CDR3 length: 16
D gene: TRBD2
clone size: NA
J gene: TRBJ2-2
V gene: TRBV7-3

CDR3 DNA: TGTGCCAGCAGCTTGGAAGGTCGGAACTATGGCTACACCTTC
CDR3 protein: CASSLEGRNYGYTF
CDR3 length: 14
D gene: NA
clone size: NA
J gene: TRBJ1-2
V gene: TRBV5-4

CDR3 DNA: TGTGCCAGCAGCACGGAAGGGACTTCCTACAATGAGCAGTTCTTC
CDR3 protein: CASSTEGTSYNEQFF
CDR3 length: 15
D gene: NA
clone size: NA
J gene: TRBJ2-1
V gene: TRBV5-5

CDR3 DNA: TGTGCCAGCTCACCCGGACCTACAGACACTGAAGCTTTCTTT
CDR3 protein: CASSPGPTDTEAFF
CDR3 length: 14
D gene: NA
clone size: NA
J gene: TRBJ1-1
V gene: TRBV18

CDR3 DNA: TGTGCCAGCAGTTATTCCGTTTTGACCGAGCAGTACTTC
CDR3 protein: CASSYSVLTEQYF
CDR3 length: 13
D gene: NA
clone size: once
J gene: TRBJ2-7
V gene: TRBV27

CDR3 DNA: TGTGCCTGGACAAACGGTCAGGGGGGCACCGGGGAGCTGTTTTTT
CDR3 protein: CAWTNGQGGTGELFF
CDR3 length: 15
D gene: NA
clone size: NA
J gene: TRBJ2-2
V gene: TRBV30

CDR3 DNA: TGTGCCAGCAGTTACTCTGTCTCTAGCCTCAATGAGCAGTTCTTC
CDR3 protein: CASSYSVSSLNEQFF
CDR3 length: 15
D gene: NA
clone size: NA
J gene: TRBJ2-1
V gene: TRBV6-5

CDR3 DNA: TGTGCCAGCAGCCAGGTACAAACCTCGGGCTACACCTTC
CDR3 protein: CASSQVQTSGYTF
CDR3 length: 13
D gene: NA
clone size: NA
J gene: TRBJ1-2
V gene: TRBV14

CDR3 DNA: TGCAGTGCTAGTCAAAACGGGACTAGCCCATACGAGCAGTACTTC
CDR3 protein: CSASQNGTSPYEQYF
CDR3 length: 15
D gene: TRBD2
clone size: once
J gene: TRBJ2-7
V gene: TRBV20-1

CDR3 DNA: TGTGCCAGCAGAACGGGACAGGGGTGGAATTCACCCCTCCACTTT
CDR3 protein: CASRTGQGWNSPLHF
CDR3 length: 15
D gene: TRBD1
clone size: NA
J gene: TRBJ1-6
V gene: TRBV6-5

CDR3 DNA: TGTGCCAGCAGCTTCCCCGTCGAGGGTGGAGAGACCCAGTACTTC
CDR3 protein: CASSFPVEGGETQYF
CDR3 length: 15
D gene: NA
clone size: NA
J gene: TRBJ2-5
V gene: TRBV13

CDR3 DNA: TGCGCCAGCAGCTTGTCCCCCGGGGCCGAGCAGTACTTC
CDR3 protein: CASSLSPGAEQYF
CDR3 length: 13
D gene: NA
clone size: NA
J gene: TRBJ2-7
V gene: TRBV5-1

CDR3 DNA: TGTGCCAGCAGCTGGGGACAGGGGCGACCTGAAGCTTTCTTT
CDR3 protein: CASSWGQGRPEAFF
CDR3 length: 14
D gene: TRBD1
clone size: NA
J gene: TRBJ1-1
V gene: TRBV7-9

CDR3 DNA: TGCGCCAGCAGCCAAGCCCCGGCCGGGCCCGGCATGAACACTGAAGCTTTCTTT
CDR3 protein: CASSQAPAGPGMNTEAFF
CDR3 length: 18
D gene: NA
clone size: NA
J gene: TRBJ1-1
V gene: TRBV4-3

CDR3 DNA: TGTGCCAGTAGCTCGCGGGGGAGCTCCTACAATGAGCAGTTCTTC
CDR3 protein: CASSSRGSSYNEQFF
CDR3 length: 15
D gene: TRBD2
clone size: NA
J gene: TRBJ2-1
V gene: TRBV19

CDR3 DNA: TGTGCCAGCAGCGAGGGGAGGGGACAGGGGTGGAGCACAGATACGCAGTATTTT
CDR3 protein: CASSEGRGQGWSTDTQYF
CDR3 length: 18
D gene: TRBD1
clone size: once
J gene: TRBJ2-3
V gene: TRBV9

CDR3 DNA: TGTGCCAGCTCGGACGCCTTCTCTGGAAACACCATATATTTT
CDR3 protein: CASSDAFSGNTIYF
CDR3 length: 14
D gene: NA
clone size: NA
J gene: TRBJ1-3
V gene: TRBV19

CDR3 DNA: TGTGCCAGTCAAGGGGGCGCACGGATCGGATACGAGCAGTACTTC
CDR3 protein: CASQGGARIGYEQYF
CDR3 length: 15
D gene: TRBD1
clone size: NA
J gene: TRBJ2-7
V gene: TRBV5-6

CDR3 DNA: TGTGCTAGTGGTCCCCCACGCGGGGAGCTGTTTTTT
CDR3 protein: CASGPPRGELFF
CDR3 length: 12
D gene: NA
clone size: NA
J gene: TRBJ2-2
V gene: TRBV12-5

CDR3 DNA: TGTGCCAGCAGCCGATACAGGGCTACGAGCAATCAGCCCCAGCATTTT
CDR3 protein: CASSRYRATSNQPQHF
CDR3 length: 16
D gene: NA
clone size: once
J gene: TRBJ1-5
V gene: TRBV5-6

CDR3 DNA: TGTGCCAGTAGTTTTAGAGGACTACCCCAGCATTTT
CDR3 protein: CASSFRGLPQHF
CDR3 length: 12
D gene: NA
clone size: NA
J gene: TRBJ1-5
V gene: TRBV19

CDR3 DNA: TGTGCCAGCAGTTTCGATGTCTATGGCTACACCTTC
CDR3 protein: CASSFDVYGYTF
CDR3 length: 12
D gene: NA
clone size: NA
J gene: TRBJ1-2
V gene: TRBV12-3/TRBV12-4

CDR3 DNA: TGTGCCAGCAGCCAGAACACTGAAGCTTTCTTT
CDR3 protein: CASSQNTEAFF
CDR3 length: 11
D gene: NA
clone size: NA
J gene: TRBJ1-1
V gene: TRBV7-8

CDR3 DNA: TGTGCCAGCTCAGGGGACAACGGGGCCAACGTCCTGACTTTC
CDR3 protein: CASSGDNGANVLTF
CDR3 length: 14
D gene: NA
clone size: NA
J gene: TRBJ2-6
V gene: TRBV18

CDR3 DNA: TGTGCCAGCAGCTTGGCGGGGGTGAGGGCGCGAGCTTTCTTT
CDR3 protein: CASSLAGVRARAFF
CDR3 length: 14
D gene: NA
clone size: NA
J gene: TRBJ1-1
V gene: TRBV5-5

CDR3 DNA: TGTGCCAGTAGTATAGATTACTGGGGGGGCTCCTACAATGAGCAGTTCTTC
CDR3 protein: CASSIDYWGGSYNEQFF
CDR3 length: 17
D gene: TRBD2
clone size: NA
J gene: TRBJ2-1
V gene: TRBV19

CDR3 DNA: TGTGCCAGCAGCGGACAGGGTAGAAACACCATATATTTT
CDR3 protein: CASSGQGRNTIYF
CDR3 length: 13
D gene: TRBD1
clone size: NA
J gene: TRBJ1-3
V gene: TRBV27

CDR3 DNA: TGTGCCAGCAGGTCGGGGTTTAATAATTCACCCCTCCACTTT
CDR3 protein: CASRSGFNNSPLHF
CDR3 length: 14
D gene: NA
clone size: NA
J gene: TRBJ1-6
V gene: TRBV11-2

CDR3 DNA: TGTGCCAGCAGCGCCTTCTACGAGCAGTACTTC
CDR3 protein: CASSAFYEQYF
CDR3 length: 11
D gene: NA
clone size: NA
J gene: TRBJ2-7
V gene: TRBV7-9

CDR3 DNA: TGTGCCAGCAGTGGGACAGCAACTAATGAAAAACTGTTTTTT
CDR3 protein: CASSGTATNEKLFF
CDR3 length: 14
D gene: NA
clone size: NA
J gene: TRBJ1-4
V gene: TRBV2

CDR3 DNA: TGTGCCAGTCGCCGGGGAGGGACCTACGAGCAGTACTTC
CDR3 protein: CASRRGGTYEQYF
CDR3 length: 13
D gene: TRBD2
clone size: NA
J gene: TRBJ2-7
V gene: TRBV19

CDR3 DNA: TGTGCCAGCAGCTTAAGAGTGGGGGGGCAAGAGACCCAGTACTTC
CDR3 protein: CASSLRVGGQETQYF
CDR3 length: 15
D gene: TRBD2
clone size: NA
J gene: TRBJ2-5
V gene: TRBV11-2

CDR3 DNA: TGTGCCAGCAGTTACTCGGGGGGGGCAATGGATTCACCCCTCCACTTT
CDR3 protein: CASSYSGGAMDSPLHF
CDR3 length: 16
D gene: NA
clone size: NA
J gene: TRBJ1-6
V gene: TRBV6-5

CDR3 DNA: TGTGCCAGCAGCTCCATGACTCCTTCAACGCAGTTCTTC
CDR3 protein: CASSSMTPSTQFF
CDR3 length: 13
D gene: NA
clone size: NA
J gene: TRBJ2-1
V gene: TRBV5-4

CDR3 DNA: TGTGCCAGCAGCGCCAAGGGACAGTGGGTGGAAAAACTGTTTTTT
CDR3 protein: CASSAKGQWVEKLFF
CDR3 length: 15
D gene: TRBD1
clone size: NA
J gene: TRBJ1-4
V gene: TRBV9

CDR3 DNA: TGTGCCAGCAGCTTAAACAGGGGGCAAGAGACCCAGTACTTC
CDR3 protein: CASSLNRGQETQYF
CDR3 length: 14
D gene: TRBD1
clone size: NA
J gene: TRBJ2-5
V gene: TRBV7-9

CDR3 DNA: TGCGCCAGCAGCCAACGACTAGCGGGGGCTCCGAACACCGGGGAGCTGTTTTTT
CDR3 protein: CASSQRLAGAPNTGELFF
CDR3 length: 18
D gene: TRBD2
clone size: NA
J gene: TRBJ2-2
V gene: TRBV4-3

CDR3 DNA: TGCGCCAGCACCGGGGGTGCAGATACGCAGTATTTT
CDR3 protein: CASTGGADTQYF
CDR3 length: 12
D gene: NA
clone size: NA
J gene: TRBJ2-3
V gene: TRBV5-1

CDR3 DNA: TGTGCCAGCAGTGAGAGACAGGGGGCTGGAAAACTGTTTTTT
CDR3 protein: CASSERQGAGKLFF
CDR3 length: 14
D gene: TRBD1
clone size: once
J gene: TRBJ1-4
V gene: TRBV6-1

CDR3 DNA: TGTGCCAGTAGTATACTGGACGGCAACCCTGGAAACACCATATATTTT
CDR3 protein: CASSILDGNPGNTIYF
CDR3 length: 16
D gene: NA
clone size: NA
J gene: TRBJ1-3
V gene: TRBV19

CDR3 DNA: TGTGCCAGCAGTCCGGACAGGGGGAGGTATACGCAGTATTTT
CDR3 protein: CASSPDRGRYTQYF
CDR3 length: 14
D gene: TRBD1
clone size: NA
J gene: TRBJ2-3
V gene: TRBV6-5

CDR3 DNA: TGCAGCGTTGAAGCTGTCAGGGACTATGGCTACACCTTC
CDR3 protein: CSVEAVRDYGYTF
CDR3 length: 13
D gene: NA
clone size: NA
J gene: TRBJ1-2
V gene: TRBV29-1

CDR3 DNA: TGTGCCAGTAGTATATCGCCGAGGGGGTTTTCTAATGAAAAACTGTTTTTT
CDR3 protein: CASSISPRGFSNEKLFF
CDR3 length: 17
D gene: NA
clone size: NA
J gene: TRBJ1-4
V gene: TRBV19

CDR3 DNA: TGTGCCAGCAGTTTACCACCCCCCGGGGGAGCTTTCTTT
CDR3 protein: CASSLPPPGGAFF
CDR3 length: 13
D gene: NA
clone size: NA
J gene: TRBJ1-1
V gene: TRBV27

CDR3 DNA: TGTGCCAGCAGGAGGGACAGGAGTGGAACCGGGGAGCTGTTTTTT
CDR3 protein: CASRRDRSGTGELFF
CDR3 length: 15
D gene: TRBD1
clone size: NA
J gene: TRBJ2-2
V gene: TRBV2

CDR3 DNA: TGTGCCAGCAGCTCGACTGACAGGACGCGATATAATTCACCCCTCCACTTT
CDR3 protein: CASSSTDRTRYNSPLHF
CDR3 length: 17
D gene: NA
clone size: NA
J gene: TRBJ1-6
V gene: TRBV7-8

CDR3 DNA: TGCGCCAGCAGCTCCCAAGAGACCCAGTACTTC
CDR3 protein: CASSSQETQYF
CDR3 length: 11
D gene: NA
clone size: NA
J gene: TRBJ2-5
V gene: TRBV5-1

CDR3 DNA: TGTGCCAGCAGCTTAGTAGGGTGGGCAACCCTTCATGAAAAACTGTTTTTT
CDR3 protein: CASSLVGWATLHEKLFF
CDR3 length: 17
D gene: NA
clone size: NA
J gene: TRBJ1-4
V gene: TRBV7-9

CDR3 DNA: TGCGCCAGCAGCCCTCCGGGGGCGGGCTACACCTTC
CDR3 protein: CASSPPGAGYTF
CDR3 length: 12
D gene: NA
clone size: NA
J gene: TRBJ1-2
V gene: TRBV5-1

CDR3 DNA: TGTGCCACCAGCAGCCCCGATAGCAATCAGCCCCAGCATTTT
CDR3 protein: CATSSPDSNQPQHF
CDR3 length: 14
D gene: NA
clone size: NA
J gene: TRBJ1-5
V gene: TRBV15

CDR3 DNA: TGTGCCAGCAGCCCCGGGGGGGGGAGAGGGACGCAGTATTTT
CDR3 protein: CASSPGGGRGTQYF
CDR3 length: 14
D gene: TRBD2
clone size: NA
J gene: TRBJ2-3
V gene: TRBV11-2

CDR3 DNA: TGTGCCAGCAGCTTAGGCGGGATGGGGACTAGCGATCCGGAGACCCAGTACTTC
CDR3 protein: CASSLGGMGTSDPETQYF
CDR3 length: 18
D gene: TRBD2
clone size: NA
J gene: TRBJ2-5
V gene: TRBV11-3

CDR3 DNA: TGCGCCAGCAGCCCCTTTGGGCCGCGGGGCTACGAGCAGTACTTC
CDR3 protein: CASSPFGPRGYEQYF
CDR3 length: 15
D gene: NA
clone size: NA
J gene: TRBJ2-7
V gene: TRBV5-1